Reported below is one T cell receptor beta chain. Its matching antigen is unknown. Sequence at one end of the junction differs from germline and may be a read error. The record originates from a study of blood T cells in healthy people across ages. Study observations and caveats: Bulk PBMC profiling left naive and antigen-experienced comparisons inconclusive.

The use of a sample-barcoded 5' primer and a J-beta primer mix characterized a second PCR of roughly 6 to 11 cycles. TCRdb re-called the 5' RACE reads with MiXCR, one entry per CDR3 protein. The data contain 980,000 or so distinct CDR3 sequences, about 48% of them singletons. The germline CDR1 and CDR2 sequences are DFQATT and SNEGSKA (reference sequence). The CDR3 length is 14 residues. The source material was blood. The TCR comes from a man aged 30-40 years in good health. V gene TRBV20-1 combines with J gene TRBJ2-5; D may correspond to TRBD1 or TRBD2 (6 bases each). The better agreement between TRBJ2-7 and the DNA end casts doubt on the J call. CDR3 nucleotides: TGCAGTACTAGTTCCGGGGGCGGCAGCTACGAGCAGTACTTC. Protein: CSTSSGGGSYEQYF.